Listed here are 7 T cell receptor beta chains from one sample, sequenced in a study of identical twins. TCRdb re-derived calls from the 5' RACE reads in MiXCR, one entry per CDR3 protein. The table lists about 280,000 distinct CDR3 sequences, around 8.8% of them singletons. The sample also formed part of further work on yellow fever vaccine responses in identical twins.

The source material was memory (CD45RO+) T cells sorted from blood. The receptors were gathered from a woman between 18 and 29 years old in good health.

This clonotype was seen ten or more times. This chain uses TRBV20-1 with TRBJ2-4; 12 nucleotides align to TRBD2. Per germline, CDR1 DFQATT and CDR2 SNEGSKA (reference sequence). J lost 2 bases, V lost 3 bases, and 2 bases had no gene match. CDR3 length: 15 amino acids. CDR3 residues: CSASLAGGPKNIQYF. The CDR3 DNA reads as TGCAGTGCTAGTCTAGCGGGGGGGCCCAAAAACATTCAGTACTTC.

CDR3 residues: CASSLPPSPYNSPLHF. CDR3 nucleotides: TGTGCCAGCAGCCTCCCGCCTAGCCCCTATAATTCACCCCTCCACTTT. The chain employs TRBV11-2 and TRBJ1-6; D unresolved. The CDR3 sequence is 16 residues long. Looked up from germline, CDR1 is SGHAT and CDR2 is FQNNGV. Trimming shortened V by 5 bases and J by 2 bases, and 13 bases separated the two germline ends.

In this sample, this clonotype turned up many times. The chain couples TRBV3-1 to TRBJ2-6, with TRBD2 matching over 11 bases. The CDR3 loop spans 19 amino acids. From germline, CDR1 is LGHDT and CDR2 YNNKEL (reference sequence). V trimming: 0 bases; J trimming: 2 bases; junction bases outside the gene matches: 6. CDR3 nucleotide sequence: TGTGCCAGCAGCCAAGAGCGGCTAGCGGGAGGAGCTGGGGCCAACGTCCTGACTTTC. This codes for CASSQERLAGGAGANVLTF.

J is TRBJ1-1 and V is TRBV19, with D perhaps matching TRBD1 (6 bases). The CDR3 has 13 residues. Trimming pared 7 bases from V and 1 base from J, leaving 10 bases between. Germline CDR1 LNHDA, CDR2 SQIVND (reference sequence). The CDR3 is CASTTTGNTEAFF. DNA of the CDR3: TGTGCCAGTACCACGACAGGGAACACTGAAGCTTTCTTT.

The CDR3 bases are TGTGCCAGCAGTGATGTCAGGGGACCCTACGAGCAGTACTTC. This translates into CASSDVRGPYEQYF. This chain connects TRBV2 to TRBJ2-7; the D gene is possibly TRBD1 (6 bases). Trimming stripped 3 bases from V and 2 bases from J, with 11 bases between. Per the germline V gene, CDR1 is SNHLY and CDR2 is FYNNEI. CDR3 size: 14 residues.

The chain has TRBV19 and TRBJ1-1; no reliable D call. Germline lookup yields CDR1 LNHDA and CDR2 SQIVND (reference sequence). The CDR3 consists of 18 residues. With 1 base removed from V and 6 bases from J, the gap between germline ends came to 24 bases. CDR3 in amino acids: CASSIVRRSGMLIPEAFF. The CDR3 DNA is TGTGCCAGTAGTATAGTACGGAGAAGCGGTATGCTCATCCCTGAAGCTTTCTTT.

This clonotype has at least ten counts. The CDR3, as DNA: TGTGCCAGCATGCCGAGTGGCGCGGGCAGATACGAGCAGTACTTC. Its protein is CASMPSGAGRYEQYF. The chain joins TRBV28 to TRBJ2-7; perhaps TRBD2 as D (5 bases). V was cut by 7 bases and J by 4 bases, with 20 bases left in between. This CDR3 is 15 amino acids long. Germline loops: CDR1 MDHEN, CDR2 SYDVKM.